Below are 10 T cell receptor beta chains sequenced from a single sample in a study of shared clonotypes between healthy human individuals. Here immunoSEQ multiplex PCR was the method, and the copy in TCRdb shows in-frame clones only, minus some. The sample records approximately 500,000 clones, 96% being singletons. Sequencing was performed on naive CD4+ T cells sorted from blood. Subset reported: CD45RA+ positively selected. These receptor sequences come from a woman aged 30 to 39 in good health.

This sequence joins TRBV18 and TRBJ1-1; D call uncertain. Looked up from germline, CDR1 is KGHSH and CDR2 is LQKENI. Trimming removed 0 bases at V and 5 bases at J, with 10 bases between. CDR3 length: 14 residues. DNA for the CDR3: TGTGCCAGCTCACCACCGGCGGTCCGGACTGAAGCTTTCTTT. It encodes CASSPPAVRTEAFF.

The chain uses TRBV7-2 and TRBJ2-7; 8 positions match TRBD2. Germline V lookup: CDR1 SGHTA, CDR2 FQGNSA. The CDR3 covers 17 residues. The trim removed 1 base at V and 1 base at J, leaving 9 bases unmatched. The CDR3 nucleotides read TGTGCCAGCAGCTTAGTCGGTTGGGCTAGCGGGTCCTACGAGCAGTACTTC. Translation: CASSLVGWASGSYEQYF.

The chain joins TRBV6-1 to TRBJ2-7, with D unclear. The CDR3 sequence is 15 residues long. The V end was cut by 3 bases, the J end by 4 bases, with 16 bases between. The V gene's germline CDR1 is MNHNS and CDR2 SASEGT. This CDR3 is CASSDPPRISYEQYF. In DNA, the CDR3 is TGTGCCAGCAGTGATCCCCCACGGATTAGTTACGAGCAGTACTTC.

CDR3 region: CAWSPPGQGEQPQHF. The DNA of the CDR3 is TGTGCCTGGAGCCCCCCGGGACAGGGGGAACAGCCCCAGCATTTT. The rearrangement links TRBV30 to TRBJ1-5; 11 bases align to TRBD1. Germline CDR1 GTSNPN, CDR2 SVGIG (reference sequence). CDR3 size: 15 residues. J gave up 7 bases and V 3 bases, and 8 bases lay outside the gene matches.

V usage is TRBV4-1 and J usage is TRBJ2-3; D unresolved. CDR1 MGHRA and CDR2 YSYEKL come from the germline V gene. V was trimmed by 1 base and J by 6 bases, leaving 5 bases between them. The length of the CDR3 is 12 residues. The CDR3 DNA follows: TGCGCCAGCAGCCAAGTGGGCGATACGCAGTATTTT. It translates to CASSQVGDTQYF.

The chain employs TRBV9 and TRBJ2-1; 10 bases map to TRBD2. V was clipped by 4 bases and J by 5 bases; unmatched bases: 9. CDR1 is SGDLS and CDR2 is YYNGEE in the germline V gene. This CDR3 comprises 16 residues. The CDR3 here is CASSQSGLAGDNEQFF. The CDR3 nucleotides are TGTGCCAGCAGCCAAAGTGGTCTAGCGGGAGACAATGAGCAGTTCTTC.

V gene TRBV5-1 combines with J gene TRBJ2-1, with TRBD1 matching over 9 bases. Germline V gives CDR1 SGHRS, CDR2 YFSETQ. Trimming at V came to 4 bases and at J to 1 base, leaving 3 bases not matched to a gene. CDR3 length equals 15 residues. CDR3 protein: CASSGGQGSYNEQFF. The DNA for the CDR3 is TGCGCCAGCAGCGGAGGACAGGGGTCCTACAATGAGCAGTTCTTC.

This chain connects TRBV5-6 to TRBJ2-6; no definite D call. CDR1 is SGHDT, CDR2 YYEEEE, per germline. CDR3 length equals 15 residues. V lost 2 bases to trimming and J lost 1 base, with 7 bases between them. CDR3 region: CASSFEGSGANVLTF. The CDR3 coding sequence is TGTGCCAGCAGCTTTGAAGGGTCTGGGGCCAACGTCCTGACTTTC.

The V gene is TRBV27, the J gene TRBJ2-2; TRBD2 aligns across 10 bases. The length of the CDR3 is 14 residues. V gave up 3 bases and J gave up 7 bases; unmatched junction bases: 2. CDR1 and CDR2 (germline): MNHEY, SMNVEV (reference sequence). The CDR3 protein is CASSLRTSGGELFF. CDR3 nucleotide sequence: TGTGCCAGCAGTTTGCGGACTAGCGGCGGGGAGCTGTTTTTT.

This rearrangement joins TRBV28 to TRBJ1-1; D is unresolved. This CDR3 is 11 amino acids long. The germline gives CDR1 MDHEN, CDR2 SYDVKM. V dropped 7 bases and J dropped 3 bases, with 6 bases sitting between them. CDR3 in amino acids: CASIVDTEAFF. CDR3 nucleotide sequence: TGTGCCAGCATAGTCGACACTGAAGCTTTCTTT. Using reference TRBV28 and TRBJ1-1 for the parts outside the CDR3, the full variable domain is DVKVTQSSRYLVKRTGEKVFLECVQDMDHENMFWYRQDPGLGLRLIYFSYDVKMKEKGDIPEGYSVSREKKERFSLILESASTNQTSMYLCASIVDTEAFFGQGTRLTVV.